These 32 T cell receptor beta chains originate from one sample sequenced in a study of early T cells in non-severe SARS-CoV-2 infection. Via MiXCR, TCRdb re-called the 5' RACE reads, giving one row per CDR3 protein. The table includes 50,000 to 80,000 distinct CDR3 sequences, more than 4% detected once. The sample was whole blood. The origin of the receptors is an adult who was a healthcare worker with PCR-confirmed SARS-CoV-2 infection or an uninfected control (not recorded which).

The chain carries TRBV20-1 and TRBJ2-2; 7 bases fit TRBD2. This CDR3 has 13 amino acids. V dropped 8 bases and J dropped 3; count of bases not matched to a gene: 6. Germline CDR1 and CDR2: DFQATT and SNEGSKA (reference sequence). As DNA, the CDR3 is TGCAGTTCCCCGCGGGAGTACACCGGGGAGCTGTTTTTT. Protein: CSSPREYTGELFF.

In the case of this clonotype: One end of the junction fails to match germline, which may point to a read error. This sequence joins TRBV18 and TRBJ1-1; weak D call: TRBD1 (6 bases). This CDR3 has 12 amino acids. From germline, CDR1 is KGHSH and CDR2 LQKENI. The CDR3, as DNA: TGTGTCAGCTCTTCGACAGGCCCTGAAGCTTTCTTT. Its protein product is CVSSSTGPEAFF.

This clonotype has a count of ten or more. The DNA is left out, because the CDR3 cannot be placed on it with certainty; the CDR3 is given as TCRdb lists it. The chain is built from TRBV24-1 and TRBJ2-7; TRBD1, the table's D call, was not compared with the DNA. The CDR3 is 13 amino acids long, termini counted. The germline V gene has CDR1 KGHDR and CDR2 SFDVKD. CDR3 sequence: CATSVPGINEQYF.

This clonotype was detected only a few times. The chain employs TRBV20-1 and TRBJ2-3; TRBD2 matches at 9 bases. V trimming: 1 base; J trimming: 4 bases; junction bases outside the gene matches: 9. The CDR3 length is 16 residues. Germline V gene sequence: CDR1 DFQATT, CDR2 SNEGSKA (reference sequence). CDR3 residues: CSARGRASGVADTQYF. The CDR3 nucleotides are TGCAGTGCTAGAGGGCGGGCTAGCGGGGTAGCAGATACGCAGTATTTT.

There are a few counts of this clonotype. The chain joins TRBV20-1 to TRBJ2-3; 8 nucleotides match TRBD2. The trim removed 3 bases at V and 3 bases at J, leaving 8 bases unmatched. Germline V gives CDR1 DFQATT, CDR2 SNEGSKA (reference sequence). The CDR3 is 15 amino acids. CDR3 bases: TGCAGTGCTAGGCCGCTTACGGGAGGGACAGATACGCAGTATTTT. Protein sequence: CSARPLTGGTDTQYF.

The sample holds a few counts of this clonotype. The chain uses TRBV5-4 and TRBJ2-3; 7 bases align to TRBD2. Germline-derived CDR1 and CDR2 are SGHNT and YYREEE (reference sequence). V was pared by 2 bases and J by 5 bases, with 8 bases of the junction left unmatched. CDR3 length equals 15 residues. This CDR3 is CASSLGGSSRDTQYF. The CDR3 DNA reads as TGTGCCAGCAGCTTAGGCGGGAGCTCCCGAGATACGCAGTATTTT.

To note about this clonotype: This may be a read error: a much more frequent sequence differs by one nucleotide. The chain carries TRBV6-1 and TRBJ2-7, with D perhaps assigned TRBD1 or TRBD2 (5 bases each). The CDR3 length is 14 residues. CDR1 and CDR2 (germline): MNHNS, SASEGT. CDR3 coding DNA: TGTGCCAGTTCCGCCGGGACGTTCACCTACGAGCAGAACTTC. This sequence encodes CASSAGTFTYEQNF.

This clonotype has ten or more counts. The genes are TRBV3-1 and TRBJ1-3; D call uncertain. Trimming cost V 2 bases and J 0 bases, with 8 bases left between them. Per the germline V gene, CDR1 is LGHDT and CDR2 is YNNKEL (reference sequence). The CDR3 contains 15 residues. The CDR3 protein is CASSQPGYSGNTIYF. The CDR3 bases are TGTGCCAGCAGCCAACCCGGTTACTCTGGAAACACCATATATTTT.

This clonotype is medium-sized by share. CDR3 loop: CASSPEGVWITEAFF. DNA of the CDR3: TGTGCCAGCAGCCCCGAGGGGGTCTGGATCACTGAAGCTTTCTTT. The chain links TRBV3-1 to TRBJ1-1, with D possibly matching TRBD1 (6 bases). Germline V gene lookup returns CDR1 LGHDT and CDR2 YNNKEL (reference sequence). The CDR3 is 15 amino acids. V shed 4 bases and J shed 4 bases, with 16 bases lying between them.

J is TRBJ2-1 and V is TRBV24-1, with TRBD2 identical over 10 bases. Trimming cost V 4 bases and J 7 bases; bases outside gene matches: 9. Germline assignment: CDR1 KGHDR and CDR2 SFDVKD. The CDR3 extends over 16 amino acids. The CDR3 spells CATSDGGLAGENEQFF. Written as DNA, the CDR3 is TGTGCCACCAGTGACGGGGGGCTAGCGGGGGAGAATGAGCAGTTCTTC.

In this sample, this clonotype turned up many times. This chain uses TRBV4-2 with TRBJ2-1; D call uncertain. V dropped 0 bases and J dropped 2 bases, with 14 bases sitting between them. This CDR3 is built from 17 residues. In germline, CDR1 is LGHNA, CDR2 YNFKEQ. Written as DNA, the CDR3 is TGTGCCAGCAGCCAAGATAAAGCTAGTCCTACCTACAATGAGCAGTTCTTC. It specifies CASSQDKASPTYNEQFF.

At least ten counts were recorded for this clonotype. The chain employs TRBV2 and TRBJ2-1; the match to TRBD2 covers 10 bases. Germline CDR1 is SNHLY and CDR2 is FYNNEI. Trimming cost V 5 bases and J 2 bases; bases outside gene matches: 3. CDR3 length: 15 amino acids. CDR3 sequence reads: CASSPTSGAYNEQFF. As DNA, the CDR3 is TGTGCCAGCAGTCCAACTAGCGGGGCCTACAATGAGCAGTTCTTC.

This clonotype was recorded at least ten times. The V and J genes are TRBV20-1 and TRBJ1-3; D perhaps matches TRBD1 (6 bases). There are 18 residues in the CDR3. The V gene lost 3 bases and the J gene lost 0 bases, with 21 bases spanning the gap. CDR1 and CDR2 (germline): DFQATT, SNEGSKA (reference sequence). The CDR3 DNA reads TGCAGTGCTAGTGGTCAGGGGCTGGCACATTCCTCTGGAAACACCATATATTTT. Translated: CSASGQGLAHSSGNTIYF.

By share, this clonotype counts as medium-sized. This chain connects TRBV4-2 to TRBJ2-1; 9 positions agree with TRBD2. The ends lost 6 bases at V and 4 bases at J; junction bases unmatched: 4. The CDR3 sequence is 14 residues long. Germline V gene lookup returns CDR1 LGHNA and CDR2 YNFKEQ. CDR3 coding DNA: TGTGCCAGCAGAAGGCTAGCGGGGTACAATGAGCAGTTCTTC. Amino acids: CASRRLAGYNEQFF.

The table lists this clonotype with a few counts. The rearrangement joins TRBV20-1 to TRBJ1-1, with no clear D. The CDR3 has 14 amino acids. V lost 5 bases, J lost 0 bases, and 13 bases lay in between. From germline, CDR1 is DFQATT and CDR2 SNEGSKA (reference sequence). The chain's CDR3 is CSAQPQPMNTEAFF. The CDR3 DNA sequence: TGCAGTGCTCAACCCCAGCCGATGAACACTGAAGCTTTCTTT.

This clonotype was seen many times. The rearrangement joins TRBV20-1 to TRBJ2-3, with D tentatively TRBD2 (6 bases). From germline, CDR1 is DFQATT and CDR2 SNEGSKA (reference sequence). The V gene lost 6 bases and the J gene lost 3 bases, with 16 bases spanning the gap. The CDR3 totals 14 residues. CDR3 DNA: TGCAGTGCCGCTCTGGAGGGAGGAACAGATACGCAGTATTTT. It codes for CSAALEGGTDTQYF.

This clonotype appeared many times. J is TRBJ2-3 and V is TRBV27, with a possible D match to TRBD2 (6 bases). Germline V gene data show CDR1 as MNHEY and CDR2 as SMNVEV (reference sequence). V was pared by 5 bases and J by 0 bases, with 18 bases between. The CDR3 runs 17 residues. Here the CDR3 reads CASSASGTSPSTDTQYF. In nucleotides, the CDR3 is TGTGCCAGCAGTGCATCCGGGACTTCACCTAGCACAGATACGCAGTATTTT.

At least ten counts were recorded for this clonotype. This sequence joins TRBV7-9 and TRBJ1-1, with D hard to call. Deletions cut 1 base from V and 4 bases from J, with 7 bases between. CDR1 is SEHNR and CDR2 is FQNEAQ in the germline V gene (reference sequence). The CDR3 sequence is 13 residues long. The CDR3: CASSLGQFTEAFF. CDR3 coding DNA: TGTGCCAGCAGCTTAGGACAATTCACTGAAGCTTTCTTT.

This clonotype showed up many times. V is TRBV20-1 and J is TRBJ2-7; the match to TRBD2 covers 15 bases. The J segment lost 5 bases and the V segment lost 3 bases, leaving 2 bases of the junction unmatched. This CDR3 has 14 amino acids. The germline V gene has CDR1 DFQATT and CDR2 SNEGSKA (reference sequence). The CDR3 DNA reads TGCAGTGCTAGCGGACTAGCGGGAGGGAACGAGCAGTACTTC. Its translation: CSASGLAGGNEQYF.

This clonotype showed up many times. The chain joins TRBV10-1 to TRBJ2-1; TRBD2 matches 8 bases. CDR1 and CDR2 (germline): WNHNN, SYGVQD (reference sequence). CDR3 length: 15 residues. The ends lost 3 bases at V and 1 base at J; junction bases unmatched: 2. CDR3 nucleotide sequence: TGCGCCAGCAGTGACCCTAGCGGGTCCTACAATGAGCAGTTCTTC. Translated, it gives CASSDPSGSYNEQFF.

V and J are TRBV20-1 and TRBJ2-7; either TRBD1 or TRBD2 may supply D (5 bases each). Germline V CDR1 and CDR2: DFQATT, SNEGSKA (reference sequence). The CDR3 is 10 amino acids. Deletions cut 6 bases from V and 6 bases from J, with 9 bases between. DNA for the CDR3: TGCAGTGCCCTGAGGGGCGAGCAGTACTTC. Translated: CSALRGEQYF.

This clonotype showed up many times. The rearrangement links TRBV4-1 to TRBJ2-7, with TRBD2 matching over 8 bases. CDR1 MGHRA and CDR2 YSYEKL come from the germline V gene. The junction had 18 bases not matched to a gene; V was cut back by 7 bases and J by 1 base. This CDR3 is built from 18 residues. Written as DNA, the CDR3 is TGCGCCAGCACCTTCCCTTTTGAGCGGGAGACGAGGTCCTACGAGCAGTACTTC. Its protein product is CASTFPFERETRSYEQYF.

This clonotype was detected only a few times. The chain has TRBV6-1 and TRBJ1-4; D not certain. The length of the CDR3 is 16 residues. Between the trimmed V and J ends, which lost 7 bases and 4 bases, there was a span of 19 bases. Germline-derived CDR1 and CDR2 are MNHNS and SASEGT. The CDR3 region has the DNA TGTGCCAGCAACCTTCTGCCGGAACTCAGTAATGAAAAACTGTTTTTT. Translation: CASNLLPELSNEKLFF.

This clonotype was observed a single time. The chain carries TRBV14 and TRBJ2-1, with TRBD2 as a possible D gene (6 bases). The germline CDR1 and CDR2 sequences are SGHDN and FVKESK. The V end was cut by 4 bases, the J end by 2 bases, with 18 bases between. This CDR3 is built from 17 residues. The CDR3 DNA reads as TGTGCCAGCAGCCCCAAAACGTGGCTAGCGACCTACAATGAGCAGTTCTTC. Its protein product is CASSPKTWLATYNEQFF.

The chain combines TRBV12-3 or TRBV12-4 with TRBJ1-1, with TRBD1 matching over 7 bases. The CDR3 covers 13 residues. Germline trimming cut 2 bases from V and 11 bases from J; bases unmatched to any gene: 8. The CDR3, as DNA: TGTGCCAGCAGTTTAAGGGGGCGGGGGCTGGCTTTCTTT. It translates to CASSLRGRGLAFF.

This clonotype was observed at least ten times. The V gene is TRBV11-2, the J gene TRBJ1-6; D call uncertain. This CDR3 region has 16 residues. Per the germline V gene, CDR1 is SGHAT and CDR2 is FQNNGV. Trimming took off 5 bases at V and 0 bases at J, with 11 bases between the two ends. CDR3 region: CASSIGRRSYNSPLHF. The CDR3 region has the DNA TGTGCCAGCAGCATAGGACGCCGCTCCTATAATTCACCCCTCCACTTT. Looking up the rest from reference TRBV11-2 and TRBJ1-6 gives the full variable domain: EAGVAQSPRYKIIEKRQSVAFWCNPISGHATLYWYQQILGQGPKLLIQFQNNGVVDDSQLPKDRFSAERLKGVDSTLKIQPAKLEDSAVYLCASSIGRRSYNSPLHFGNGTRLTVT.

Comment on this clonotype: The conserved phenylalanine or tryptophan normally closing the CDR3 is absent here, so this likely arose from a read error. The chain joins TRBV7-2 to TRBJ2-1; no clear D gene. V lost 2 bases and J 0 bases, leaving 11 bases between the germline ends. Looked up from germline, CDR1 is SGHTA and CDR2 is FQGNSA. This CDR3 region has 16 residues. CDR3 in DNA: TGTGCCAGCAGCTTATATTCGACAAACTCCTACAATGAGCAGTTCTCC. Translated: CASSLYSTNSYNEQFS.

This clonotype was counted ten times or more. The chain combines TRBV27 with TRBJ1-1, with D possibly TRBD1 on 5 matching bases. Germline V CDR1 and CDR2: MNHEY, SMNVEV (reference sequence). V was shortened by 3 bases and J by 0 bases, with 14 bases between the two germline ends. The CDR3 sequence is 16 residues long. The DNA of the CDR3 is TGTGCCAGCAGTTTCAGGGTCTCTGATATGAACACTGAAGCTTTCTTT. Its protein is CASSFRVSDMNTEAFF.

In this sample, this clonotype turned up many times. The V and J genes are TRBV7-9 and TRBJ1-5, with D perhaps TRBD1 (5 bases). V lost 0 bases and J lost 5, with 8 bases in between. The germline V gene has CDR1 SEHNR and CDR2 FQNEAQ (reference sequence). The length of the CDR3 is 14 residues. The CDR3: CASSLATDHQPQHF. Written as DNA, the CDR3 is TGTGCCAGCAGCTTAGCGACAGACCATCAGCCCCAGCATTTT. The whole variable domain, filled in from reference TRBV7-9 and TRBJ1-5, reads DTGVSQNPRHKITKRGQNVTFRCDPISEHNRLYWYRQTLGQGPEFLTYFQNEAQLEKSRLLSDRFSAERPKGSFSTLEIQRTEQGDSAMYLCASSLATDHQPQHFGDGTRLSIL.

This clonotype was detected many times. This sequence joins TRBV19 and TRBJ2-3, with 8 bases lining up with TRBD1. V shed 5 bases and J 4 bases; nucleotides not matched to a gene: 11. CDR1 and CDR2 (germline): LNHDA, SQIVND (reference sequence). This CDR3 region has 16 residues. CDR3 DNA sequence: TGTGCCAGTAGTTCAGAGACAGGGGAATGGGCAGATACGCAGTATTTT. Translation gives CASSSETGEWADTQYF.

At least ten counts were recorded for this clonotype. The V call is TRBV20-1, the J call TRBJ2-3; D not certain. CDR3 length: 13 amino acids. From germline, CDR1 is DFQATT and CDR2 SNEGSKA (reference sequence). The V end was cut by 0 bases, the J end by 5 bases, with 9 bases between. The CDR3 sequence: CSARENNVDTQYF. Here the CDR3 DNA reads TGCAGTGCTAGAGAGAACAACGTAGATACGCAGTATTTT.

This clonotype was seen repeatedly, ten times or more. The chain combines TRBV5-1 with TRBJ1-1; D might be TRBD1 (6 bases). This CDR3 region has 16 residues. CDR1 SGHRS and CDR2 YFSETQ come from the germline V gene. Trimming shortened V by 3 bases and J by 0 bases, and 15 bases separated the two germline ends. The CDR3 sequence is CASSWGSPGVNTEAFF. The CDR3 DNA reads TGCGCCAGCAGCTGGGGTTCGCCAGGGGTGAACACTGAAGCTTTCTTT. Full variable domain (remainder filled in from reference TRBV5-1 and TRBJ1-1): KAGVTQTPRYLIKTRGQQVTLSCSPISGHRSVSWYQQTPGQGLQFLFEYFSETQRNKGNFPGRFSGRQFSNSRSEMNVSTLELGDSALYLCASSWGSPGVNTEAFFGQGTRLTVV.